This T cell receptor (beta chain) emerged from a study of blood T cell repertoires in COVID-19. The overall study: COVID-19 samples, acute and convalescent, were from the United States, Italy and Spain.

The V end lost 4 bases, the J end lost 1 base, and 10 bases lay between the germline ends. Per the germline V gene, CDR1 is LGHDT and CDR2 is YNNKEL (reference sequence). The CDR3 is 15 residues long. Here immunoSEQ multiplex PCR was the method, and the copy in TCRdb shows in-frame clones only, minus some. This table holds 210,000 or so clones, just under 85% found once. Input material: peripheral blood. This TCR came from a woman between 65 and 79 years old with active or convalescent COVID-19. The chain links TRBV3-1 (or the pseudogene TRBV3-2) to TRBJ2-2; D possibly corresponds to TRBD1 (6 bases). The chain's CDR3 is CASSPMGQNTGELFF. The CDR3 nucleotides are TGTGCCAGCAGCCCCATGGGACAGAACACCGGGGAGCTGTTTTTT.